The next 20 T cell receptor beta chains were all read from a single sample in a study of T cell responses to AZD1222 COVID-19 vaccine. Sequencing used immunoSEQ multiplex PCR; TCRdb keeps in-frame clones, though not all of them. This repertoire shows about 69,000 clones, roughly 80% found once; its top ten account for around 27%. This specimen was peripheral blood, taken 28 days after the second AZD1222 dose. All receptors come from an adult who received the AZD1222 COVID-19 vaccine.

DNA of the CDR3: TGTGCCAGCAGTGCGGGACAGGGCTATGGCTACACCTTC. It specifies CASSAGQGYGYTF. The chain uses TRBV12-3 or TRBV12-4 and TRBJ1-2; 9 bases align to TRBD1. V trimming: 5 bases; J trimming: 4 bases; junction bases outside the gene matches: 2. The CDR3 has 13 residues.

The V gene is TRBV13, the J gene TRBJ2-1; D not resolved. CDR3 length: 15 residues. Trimming left V 1 base short and J 0 bases short, with 7 bases between. Germline V gene lookup returns CDR1 PRHDT and CDR2 FYEKMQ (reference sequence). CDR3 protein: CASSLVGGSYNEQFF. CDR3 nucleotides: TGTGCCAGCAGCTTAGTCGGCGGCTCCTACAATGAGCAGTTCTTC. The full variable domain, with the rest looked up from reference TRBV13 and TRBJ2-1, is AAGVIQSPRHLIKEKRETATLKCYPIPRHDTVYWYQQGPGQDPQFLISFYEKMQSDKGSIPDRFSAQQFSDYHSELNMSSLELGDSALYFCASSLVGGSYNEQFFGPGTRLTVL.

The V and J genes are TRBV3-1 (or the pseudogene TRBV3-2) and TRBJ2-5; the D is unclear. Trimming took 1 base from V and 2 from J, leaving 5 bases between them. From germline, CDR1 is LGHDT and CDR2 YNNKEL (reference sequence). The CDR3 totals 13 residues. DNA for the CDR3: TGTGCCAGCAGCCAAGTAGGGCAAGAGACCCAGTACTTC. It yields the protein CASSQVGQETQYF.

The CDR3 nucleotides are TGCGCCAGCAGCTTGTACAGTGGTAGCACAGATACGCAGTATTTT. Its protein is CASSLYSGSTDTQYF. This chain links TRBV5-1 with TRBJ2-3; D is ambiguous. Between the trimmed V and J ends, which lost 1 base and 0 bases, there was a span of 9 bases. The CDR3 contains 15 residues. Germline values: CDR1 SGHRS, CDR2 YFSETQ.

J is TRBJ2-3 and V is TRBV12-3 or TRBV12-4; no clear D gene. Trimming cost V 7 bases and J 0 bases, with 5 bases left between them. This CDR3 comprises 12 residues. CDR3 sequence: CASTLSTDTQYF. The CDR3 DNA is TGTGCCAGCACCCTAAGCACAGATACGCAGTATTTT.

The chain combines TRBV5-1 with TRBJ1-3, with D perhaps matching TRBD1 (5 bases). The V end was cut by 0 bases, the J end by 0 bases, with 7 bases between. In germline, CDR1 is SGHRS, CDR2 YFSETQ. The CDR3 is 15 residues long. CDR3 sequence: CASSLVGTSGNTIYF. The CDR3 region has the DNA TGCGCCAGCAGCTTGGTAGGGACCTCTGGAAACACCATATATTTT.

This clone was observed a handful of times. The V call is TRBV9, the J call TRBJ1-1; TRBD1 matches at 10 bases. There are 19 residues in the CDR3. The junction had 16 bases not matched to a gene; V was cut back by 2 bases and J by 3 bases. CDR1 and CDR2 from the germline V gene are SGDLS and YYNGEE. CDR3 nucleotides: TGTGCCAGCAGCGTGTCACCGGGACAGGGGAATCCCGGGGACACTGAAGCTTTCTTT. The encoded protein is CASSVSPGQGNPGDTEAFF.

The chain carries TRBV19 and TRBJ1-2, with a tentative D call TRBD1 (6 bases). The germline CDR1 and CDR2 sequences are LNHDA and SQIVND (reference sequence). The CDR3 extends over 17 amino acids. V lost 5 bases to trimming and J lost 4 bases, with 23 bases between them. CDR3 amino acids: CASSSPGQPRLSYGYTF. The CDR3 DNA reads TGTGCCAGTAGTTCTCCGGGACAACCGAGACTCTCCTATGGCTACACCTTC.

This clone occurred a few times. V usage is TRBV19 and J usage is TRBJ1-6; D is uncertain. The CDR3 loop spans 13 amino acids. The germline gives CDR1 LNHDA, CDR2 SQIVND (reference sequence). V gave up 8 bases and J gave up 10 bases, with 15 bases separating them. The CDR3 is CASRESRGSPLHF. For the CDR3, the DNA is TGTGCCAGTCGGGAATCCCGGGGATCACCCCTCCACTTT.

The CDR3 region is CASSSQGEKLFF. CDR3 DNA sequence: TGTGCCAGCAGCTCCCAGGGTGAAAAACTGTTTTTT. The chain couples TRBV7-9 to TRBJ1-4; the D gene is possibly TRBD1 (5 bases). Per the germline V gene, CDR1 is SEHNR and CDR2 is FQNEAQ (reference sequence). The V and J ends lost 4 bases and 7 bases respectively, with 7 bases between them. The CDR3 is 12 amino acids.

The chain uses TRBV11-2 and TRBJ1-6; D uncertain. The germline CDR1 and CDR2 sequences are SGHAT and FQNNGV. The CDR3 has 13 residues. Trimming removed 0 bases from V and 9 bases from J, with 6 bases in between. CDR3 nucleotide sequence: TGTGCCAGCAGCTTAGATATTGGTTCACCCCTCCACTTT. It is translated as CASSLDIGSPLHF.

This clone was seen just once. V and J are TRBV28 and TRBJ1-1; 7 bases align to TRBD1. The ends lost 5 bases at V and 3 bases at J; junction bases unmatched: 6. Germline CDR1 and CDR2: MDHEN and SYDVKM. This CDR3 comprises 14 residues. The CDR3 DNA reads TGTGCCAGCAGTGAATCAGGGGGTTACACTGAAGCTTTCTTT. Its protein product is CASSESGGYTEAFF.

This CDR3 is CASSHADDYNEQFF. The CDR3 DNA follows: TGCGCCAGCAGCCATGCAGACGACTACAATGAGCAGTTCTTC. The chain couples TRBV4-1 to TRBJ2-1; D unresolved. V was clipped by 3 bases and J by 3 bases, with 9 bases between them. CDR3 length: 14 amino acids. Germline V gives CDR1 MGHRA, CDR2 YSYEKL.

The chain is built from TRBV5-8 and TRBJ1-5; tentatively, D is TRBD1 (5 bases). Germline CDR1 reads SGHTS; CDR2 reads YDEGEE. V lost 1 base to trimming and J lost 7 bases, with 6 bases between them. The CDR3 runs 12 residues. The CDR3 reads CASSLRGQPQHF. The CDR3 DNA reads as TGTGCCAGCAGCTTGCGGGGCCAGCCCCAGCATTTT.

This clone has a count of ten or more. J is TRBJ1-1 and V is TRBV5-1, with 11 bases lining up with TRBD1. Germline-derived CDR1 and CDR2 are SGHRS and YFSETQ. The CDR3 runs 16 residues. Losses at the gene ends were 5 bases for V and 0 bases for J; bases not matched to a gene: 6. CDR3 nucleotide sequence: TGCGCCAGCAGTCGGACAGGGGGCTTCATGAACACTGAAGCTTTCTTT. Translation gives CASSRTGGFMNTEAFF.

In this sample, this clone turned up a few times. V gene TRBV28 combines with J gene TRBJ2-2; TRBD2 aligns across 8 bases. Germline V gene data show CDR1 as MDHEN and CDR2 as SYDVKM. This CDR3 region has 14 residues. With 5 bases clipped from V and 1 base from J, the junction kept 0 bases outside the gene matches. CDR3 amino acids: CASSSGRNTGELFF. In DNA form, the CDR3 reads TGTGCCAGCAGTAGCGGGAGGAACACCGGGGAGCTGTTTTTT. The full variable domain, in which reference TRBV28 and TRBJ2-2 provide the parts outside the CDR3, is DVKVTQSSRYLVKRTGEKVFLECVQDMDHENMFWYRQDPGLGLRLIYFSYDVKMKEKGDIPEGYSVSREKKERFSLILESASTNQTSMYLCASSSGRNTGELFFGEGSRLTVL.

As regards this clone: The identical CDR3 is also encoded by other nucleotide sequences in the sample. This chain links TRBV19 with TRBJ1-1; D gene ambiguous. V dropped 3 bases and J dropped 0 bases, with 5 bases sitting between them. This CDR3 has 13 residues. The V gene's germline CDR1 is LNHDA and CDR2 SQIVND (reference sequence). Here the CDR3 reads CASSISVNTEAFF. In nucleotides, the CDR3 is TGTGCCAGTAGTATTTCGGTGAACACTGAAGCTTTCTTT.

This chain links TRBV27 with TRBJ2-3; D might be TRBD1 (5 bases). Germline V CDR1 and CDR2: MNHEY, SMNVEV (reference sequence). The CDR3 loop spans 12 amino acids. Trimming pared 4 bases from V and 7 bases from J, leaving 9 bases between. The CDR3 DNA is TGTGCCAGCAGTTCTCAGGGAAATACGCAGTATTTT. This gives the protein CASSSQGNTQYF.

The chain combines TRBV7-9 with TRBJ1-1; D may be TRBD1 (6 bases). In germline, CDR1 is SEHNR, CDR2 FQNEAQ (reference sequence). The CDR3 length is 15 residues. V lost 2 bases and J lost 1, with 11 bases in between. The DNA of the CDR3 is TGTGCCAGCAGCTTAAGACCAGGGGCGAACACTGAAGCTTTCTTT. Protein product: CASSLRPGANTEAFF. The full variable domain, with the rest looked up from reference TRBV7-9 and TRBJ1-1, is DTGVSQNPRHKITKRGQNVTFRCDPISEHNRLYWYRQTLGQGPEFLTYFQNEAQLEKSRLLSDRFSAERPKGSFSTLEIQRTEQGDSAMYLCASSLRPGANTEAFFGQGTRLTVV.

This chain joins TRBV7-9 and TRBJ1-2, with no clear D. This CDR3 has 14 amino acids. Germline V gene lookup returns CDR1 SEHNR and CDR2 FQNEAQ (reference sequence). V was clipped by 3 bases and J by 0 bases, with 8 bases between them. In DNA, the CDR3 is TGTGCCAGCAGCTTCGACTATTCTAACTATGGCTACACCTTC. Its protein product is CASSFDYSNYGYTF.